The 32 T cell receptor beta chains below come from one sample, sequenced in a study of human thymus T cells. The repertoire was sequenced with immunoSEQ multiplex PCR; TCRdb's copy has only in-frame clones and lacks some. The repertoire has some 57,000 clones, 94% of them found once; the top ten carry around 5.4%. Sequenced sample: blood. The receptor source for this set is a boy under three years old with a congenital heart defect but otherwise immunologically healthy.

This chain joins TRBV19 and TRBJ2-1; D perhaps matches TRBD2 (5 bases). This CDR3 has 18 residues. Germline CDR1 LNHDA, CDR2 SQIVND (reference sequence). The V and J ends lost 1 base and 9 bases respectively, with 25 bases between them. The CDR3 sequence: CASSIVLRASKPQVEQFF. CDR3 nucleotide sequence: TGTGCCAGTAGTATAGTCCTCCGGGCTAGCAAACCCCAGGTTGAGCAGTTCTTC.

This sequence joins TRBV13 and TRBJ2-3; possible D gene TRBD2, 7 bases. CDR1 is PRHDT and CDR2 is FYEKMQ in the germline V gene (reference sequence). The ends were cut back, 4 bases at V and 2 bases at J, with 19 bases in the middle. The CDR3 loop spans 17 amino acids. The DNA for the CDR3 is TGTGCCAGCAGCTACCGGTTCGCGGGGGCGAACACAGATACGCAGTATTTT. This sequence encodes CASSYRFAGANTDTQYF.

V is TRBV28 and J is TRBJ2-5; possible D gene TRBD1, 5 bases. Trimming removed 3 bases at V and 1 base at J, with 9 bases between. Germline V lookup: CDR1 MDHEN, CDR2 SYDVKM. The CDR3 covers 14 residues. DNA for the CDR3: TGTGCCAGCAGTTTTTCAGGGATCCAAGAGACCCAGTACTTC. This codes for CASSFSGIQETQYF.

J is TRBJ1-4 and V is TRBV7-6; D perhaps matches TRBD1 (5 bases). Between the trimmed V and J ends, which lost 5 bases and 3 bases, there was a span of 13 bases. Per germline, CDR1 SGHVS and CDR2 FNYEAQ. The CDR3 has 15 residues. CDR3 nucleotide sequence: TGTGCCAGCAGCCTAGGGACGGCGGCTAATGAAAAACTGTTTTTT. Protein sequence: CASSLGTAANEKLFF. Full variable domain (outside the CDR3, taken from reference TRBV7-6 and TRBJ1-4): GAGVSQSPRYKVTKRGQDVALRCDPISGHVSLYWYRQALGQGPEFLTYFNYEAQQDKSGLPNDRFSAERPEGSISTLTIQRTEQRDSAMYRCASSLGTAANEKLFFGSGTQLSVL.

The V call is TRBV29-1, the J call TRBJ1-2; D might be TRBD1 (6 bases). V was pared by 3 bases and J by 8 bases, with 16 bases between. CDR3 length: 13 residues. The germline V gene has CDR1 SQVTM and CDR2 ANQGSEA. The DNA of the CDR3 is TGCAGCGTTGAGAGGCAGGGGCTAGGGGGCTACACCTTC. This encodes CSVERQGLGGYTF.

The rearrangement uses TRBV5-4 and TRBJ2-7; D is perhaps TRBD2 (6 bases). The CDR3 is 14 amino acids. Germline assignment: CDR1 SGHNT and CDR2 YYREEE (reference sequence). V lost 4 bases and J 6 bases, leaving 17 bases between the germline ends. CDR3 in amino acids: CASSIRLHGSEQYF. The CDR3 DNA reads as TGTGCCAGCAGCATAAGATTACACGGGAGCGAGCAGTACTTC.

This chain joins TRBV2 and TRBJ2-7; 7 nucleotides agree with TRBD1. The CDR3 is made up of 17 amino acids. The V gene's germline CDR1 is SNHLY and CDR2 FYNNEI. J gave up 0 bases and V 6 bases, and 14 bases lay outside the gene matches. CDR3 residues: CASRGGKTGELSYEQYF. CDR3 nucleotides: TGTGCCAGCAGAGGGGGTAAAACAGGGGAACTCTCCTACGAGCAGTACTTC.

The gene calls are TRBV14 and TRBJ1-4, with D unresolved. Germline CDR1 reads SGHDN; CDR2 reads FVKESK. The CDR3 runs 17 residues. The germline V and J ends were trimmed by 0 bases and 0 bases, with 11 bases remaining between them. This chain's CDR3 is CASSQDHRHATNEKLFF. The CDR3 DNA is TGTGCCAGCAGCCAAGATCACAGACATGCAACTAATGAAAAACTGTTTTTT.

The V and J genes are TRBV28 and TRBJ2-5, with 7 positions matching TRBD2. The CDR3 is 16 amino acids. The V and J ends lost 5 bases and 5 bases, in that order; junction bases with no gene match: 14. From germline, CDR1 is MDHEN and CDR2 SYDVKM. The CDR3 bases are TGTGCCAGCAGTCCCCGCAGCGGGAAAAAAGGCGAGACCCAGTACTTC. Its translation: CASSPRSGKKGETQYF. The full variable domain, in which reference TRBV28 and TRBJ2-5 provide the parts outside the CDR3, is DVKVTQSSRYLVKRTGEKVFLECVQDMDHENMFWYRQDPGLGLRLIYFSYDVKMKEKGDIPEGYSVSREKKERFSLILESASTNQTSMYLCASSPRSGKKGETQYFGPGTRLLVL.

The chain couples TRBV18 to TRBJ2-5; the match to TRBD2 covers 8 bases. The CDR3 has 15 amino acids. The ends lost 7 bases at V and 5 bases at J; junction bases unmatched: 12. From germline, CDR1 is KGHSH and CDR2 LQKENI. In DNA, the CDR3 is TGTGCCAGCTTACCGCAAACGGGAGGGCGTGAGACCCAGTACTTC. Encoded protein: CASLPQTGGRETQYF.

The chain is built from TRBV6-1 and TRBJ2-7; D not resolved. The length of the CDR3 is 14 residues. Trimming removed 1 base from V and 0 bases from J, with 7 bases in between. Germline lookup yields CDR1 MNHNS and CDR2 SASEGT. CDR3 amino acids: CASSEVGGSYEQYF. Here the CDR3 DNA reads TGTGCCAGCAGTGAAGTAGGCGGCTCCTACGAGCAGTACTTC.

The chain employs TRBV7-9 and TRBJ2-3; no definite D call. V lost 1 base and J lost 0, with 11 bases in between. From germline, CDR1 is SEHNR and CDR2 FQNEAQ (reference sequence). This CDR3 is built from 16 residues. CDR3 sequence reads: CASSLGVGGSTDTQYF. DNA of the CDR3: TGTGCCAGCAGCTTAGGGGTCGGCGGTAGCACAGATACGCAGTATTTT.

This rearrangement joins TRBV11-2 to TRBJ1-2, with 7 bases aligning to TRBD1. J lost 6 bases, V lost 5 bases, and 3 bases had no gene match. The germline gives CDR1 SGHAT, CDR2 FQNNGV. This CDR3 contains 12 residues. The chain's CDR3 is CASSPRGHGYTF. The CDR3 region has the DNA TGTGCCAGCAGCCCGAGGGGGCATGGCTACACCTTC. The variable domain in full, completed from reference TRBV11-2 and TRBJ1-2, reads EAGVAQSPRYKIIEKRQSVAFWCNPISGHATLYWYQQILGQGPKLLIQFQNNGVVDDSQLPKDRFSAERLKGVDSTLKIQPAKLEDSAVYLCASSPRGHGYTFGSGTRLTVV.

The chain couples TRBV2 to TRBJ1-5, with 10 bases that match TRBD1. CDR3 length: 16 amino acids. V was pared by 6 bases and J by 3 bases, with 8 bases of the junction left unmatched. From germline, CDR1 is SNHLY and CDR2 FYNNEI. DNA for the CDR3: TGTGCCAGCAGCAGGGAGGGGACAGGGGACAATCAGCCCCAGCATTTT. Amino acid sequence: CASSREGTGDNQPQHF.

This sequence joins TRBV10-3 and TRBJ2-2, with unresolved D. V shed 3 bases and J shed 0 bases, with 14 bases lying between them. Germline-derived CDR1 and CDR2 are ENHRY and SYGVKD. The CDR3 runs 17 residues. The CDR3 DNA reads as TGTGCCATCAGTGACCTCTCTGCGCACGCGAACACCGGGGAGCTGTTTTTT. Amino acid sequence: CAISDLSAHANTGELFF.

The chain combines TRBV7-2 with TRBJ2-7, with D perhaps matching TRBD2 (6 bases). Trimming shortened V by 0 bases and J by 4 bases, and 13 bases separated the two germline ends. This CDR3 has 15 residues. Germline values: CDR1 SGHTA, CDR2 FQGNSA. CDR3 nucleotide sequence: TGTGCCAGCAGCTTAGCGCGGCGCGGGGATTACGAGCAGTACTTC. Translating gives CASSLARRGDYEQYF.

The CDR3 DNA reads TGTGCCAGCAGTTCCTATGACAGCACTGAAGCTTTCTTT. It encodes CASSSYDSTEAFF. The J gene is TRBJ1-1, the V gene TRBV6-5, with D possibly TRBD1 on 5 matching bases. Germline V gene sequence: CDR1 MNHEY, CDR2 SVGAGI. V was trimmed by 4 bases and J by 4 bases, leaving 10 bases between them. The length of the CDR3 is 13 residues.

This chain uses TRBV11-2 with TRBJ2-3; tentatively, D is TRBD2 (6 bases). The germline V gene encodes CDR1 SGHAT and CDR2 FQNNGV. V was trimmed by 0 bases and J by 0 bases, leaving 13 bases between them. There are 17 residues in the CDR3. CDR3 sequence (DNA): TGTGCCAGCAGCTTAGATCGGTCAGGGACTAGCACAGATACGCAGTATTTT. This translates into CASSLDRSGTSTDTQYF.

The chain joins TRBV6-1 to TRBJ2-7; 9 bases map to TRBD2. The J segment lost 4 bases and the V segment lost 3 bases, leaving 13 bases of the junction unmatched. CDR3 length equals 17 residues. Germline V CDR1 and CDR2: MNHNS, SASEGT. The CDR3 DNA sequence: TGTGCCAGCAGTGAGGGCCCGCGCGGGAGGGGAAAATACGAGCAGTACTTC. This encodes CASSEGPRGRGKYEQYF.

The rearrangement links TRBV11-3 to TRBJ1-6; no clear D gene. V lost 0 bases to trimming and J lost 2 bases, with 8 bases between them. Germline V CDR1 and CDR2: SGHNT, YENEEA. The CDR3 extends over 16 amino acids. The CDR3 DNA sequence: TGTGCCAGCAGCTTAGAAGGACGGGCCTATAATTCACCCCTCCACTTT. Translated, it gives CASSLEGRAYNSPLHF.

The rearrangement links TRBV5-4 to TRBJ2-3, with D possibly matching TRBD2 (6 bases). This CDR3 is 15 amino acids long. V lost 0 bases, J lost 0 bases, and 8 bases lay in between. Germline values: CDR1 SGHNT, CDR2 YYREEE (reference sequence). The CDR3 bases are TGTGCCAGCAGCTTGGAAAGCGGGAGCACAGATACGCAGTATTTT. Translated: CASSLESGSTDTQYF. Supplemented by reference TRBV5-4 and TRBJ2-3, the full variable domain reads ETGVTQSPTHLIKTRGQQVTLRCSSQSGHNTVSWYQQALGQGPQFIFQYYREEENGRGNFPPRFSGLQFPNYSSELNVNALELDDSALYLCASSLESGSTDTQYFGPGTRLTVL.

The rearrangement joins TRBV4-1 to TRBJ2-5; D is ambiguous. The CDR3 loop spans 13 amino acids. The germline CDR1 and CDR2 sequences are MGHRA and YSYEKL. V was clipped by 5 bases and J by 2 bases, with 9 bases between them. The CDR3 DNA reads as TGCGCCAGCAGCTCGATTACTCAAGAGACCCAGTACTTC. It encodes CASSSITQETQYF.

The chain links TRBV7-9 to TRBJ1-5; possible D gene TRBD1, 6 bases. The germline gives CDR1 SEHNR, CDR2 FQNEAQ (reference sequence). CDR3 size: 15 residues. The ends were cut back, 7 bases at V and 1 base at J, with 14 bases in the middle. The CDR3 region is CASTGQLGSNQPQHF. CDR3 in DNA: TGTGCCAGCACCGGACAGCTAGGGAGCAATCAGCCCCAGCATTTT.

The chain couples TRBV10-2 to TRBJ2-7; D possibly corresponds to TRBD2 (6 bases). The CDR3 is 16 residues long. The ends were cut back, 3 bases at V and 3 bases at J, with 18 bases in the middle. From germline, CDR1 is WSHSY and CDR2 SAAADI. The CDR3 region has the DNA TGCGCCAGCAGTGAATTTTTCGGAGGGAGAGACTACGAGCAGTACTTC. It encodes CASSEFFGGRDYEQYF.

The gene calls are TRBV29-1 and TRBJ1-1; 7 bases align to TRBD1. The CDR3 extends over 14 amino acids. Germline lookup yields CDR1 SQVTM and CDR2 ANQGSEA. Trimming at V came to 6 bases and at J to 0 bases, leaving 7 bases not matched to a gene. DNA for the CDR3: TGCAGCGTCACAGGACAGGCCATGAACACTGAAGCTTTCTTT. Translation: CSVTGQAMNTEAFF.

This clone was recorded once. The chain joins TRBV28 to TRBJ2-5; D not certain. V was trimmed by 3 bases and J by 1 base, leaving 6 bases between them. This CDR3 is built from 13 residues. Germline assignment: CDR1 MDHEN and CDR2 SYDVKM. CDR3 region: CASSFGRQETQYF. CDR3 nucleotides: TGTGCCAGCAGTTTCGGGCGCCAAGAGACCCAGTACTTC.

The CDR3 nucleotides are TGTGCCAGCAGTTGGGGGGCGGGCAATCAGCCCCAGCATTTT. It specifies CASSWGAGNQPQHF. The chain carries TRBV6-5 and TRBJ1-5, with a possible D match to TRBD1 (6 bases). Germline V gives CDR1 MNHEY, CDR2 SVGAGI. Trimming left V 4 bases short and J 2 bases short, with 9 bases between. CDR3 length: 14 amino acids.

The chain combines TRBV5-5 with TRBJ1-2; 7 nucleotides align to TRBD1. Germline V gene sequence: CDR1 SGHKS, CDR2 YYEKEE (reference sequence). The J segment lost 0 bases and the V segment lost 0 bases, leaving 11 bases of the junction unmatched. The CDR3 length is 18 residues. CDR3 in DNA: TGTGCCAGCAGCTTGGCTATCCAGGGGGAGGAGGCTAACTATGGCTACACCTTC. Amino acids: CASSLAIQGEEANYGYTF.

This clone appeared a single time. The chain recombines TRBV10-2 with TRBJ2-5; 9 bases match TRBD1. Germline V gives CDR1 WSHSY, CDR2 SAAADI. This CDR3 region has 14 residues. V dropped 10 bases and J dropped 5; count of bases not matched to a gene: 11. DNA for the CDR3: TGCGCCACCCGAACGGGACAGGGAGAGGAGACCCAGTACTTC. Its protein product is CATRTGQGEETQYF.

The chain has TRBV5-1 and TRBJ2-3, with D perhaps TRBD2 (5 bases). The CDR3 spans 14 residues. Trimming left V 2 bases short and J 4 bases short, with 11 bases between. CDR1 SGHRS and CDR2 YFSETQ come from the germline V gene. CDR3 amino acids: CASSLGRESDTQYF. The CDR3 DNA follows: TGCGCCAGCAGCTTAGGCCGGGAATCAGATACGCAGTATTTT. Full variable domain (rest looked up from reference TRBV5-1 and TRBJ2-3): KAGVTQTPRYLIKTRGQQVTLSCSPISGHRSVSWYQQTPGQGLQFLFEYFSETQRNKGNFPGRFSGRQFSNSRSEMNVSTLELGDSALYLCASSLGRESDTQYFGPGTRLTVL.

This chain connects TRBV7-2 to TRBJ1-5, with D unclear. The germline gives CDR1 SGHTA, CDR2 FQGNSA. This CDR3 region has 14 residues. V was cut by 0 bases and J by 2 bases, with 5 bases left in between. This chain's CDR3 is CASSLAGGNQPQHF. The CDR3, as DNA: TGTGCCAGCAGCTTAGCTGGGGGCAATCAGCCCCAGCATTTT.

The chain employs TRBV19 and TRBJ2-3; possible D gene TRBD1, 6 bases. V lost 2 bases and J lost 2, with 20 bases in between. Germline-derived CDR1 and CDR2 are LNHDA and SQIVND (reference sequence). This CDR3 is 18 amino acids long. The DNA of the CDR3 is TGTGCCAGTAGTATACTGTTGGCGAGGGACACGGCCACAGATACGCAGTATTTT. It encodes CASSILLARDTATDTQYF. Looking up the rest from reference TRBV19 and TRBJ2-3 gives the full variable domain: DGGITQSPKYLFRKEGQNVTLSCEQNLNHDAMYWYRQDPGQGLRLIYYSQIVNDFQKGDIAEGYSVSREKKESFPLTVTSAQKNPTAFYLCASSILLARDTATDTQYFGPGTRLTVL.